This entry lists 18 T cell receptor beta chains sequenced from one sample in a study of T cells after yellow fever vaccination. MiXCR was run by TCRdb on the 5' RACE reads, yielding one entry per CDR3 protein. This sample carries about 140,000 distinct CDR3 sequences, around 6.3% of them seen once, and the ten largest clones take more than 0.6%. This sample comprised CD4+ T cells sorted from PBMCs, obtained 10 days after the yellow fever booster vaccination. The receptors were gathered from a man aged 25-45 years who received the YFV17D yellow fever vaccine.

At least ten counts were recorded for this clonotype. This chain uses TRBV7-9 with TRBJ2-7; the D call may be TRBD1 or TRBD2 (5 bases each). The germline V gene has CDR1 SEHNR and CDR2 FQNEAQ (reference sequence). The CDR3 extends over 12 amino acids. Deletions cut 1 base from V and 6 bases from J, with 7 bases between. For the CDR3, the DNA is TGTGCCAGCAGCTTAGGTGGGGGCGAGCAGTACTTC. This encodes CASSLGGGEQYF.

This clonotype was found many times. The chain employs TRBV4-3 and TRBJ2-7; a weak D match, TRBD2 (7 bases). Germline CDR1 and CDR2: LGHNA and YSLEER. Trimming stripped 5 bases from V and 5 bases from J, with 19 bases between. This CDR3 has 15 amino acids. The CDR3, as DNA: TGCGCCAGCAGCTTCCTCTGGGGGGGGCGCGACGAGCAGTACTTC. It yields the protein CASSFLWGGRDEQYF.

This clonotype was recorded at least ten times. This chain links TRBV6-5 with TRBJ2-5; the match to TRBD1 covers 8 bases. The CDR3 runs 15 residues. The V gene's germline CDR1 is MNHEY and CDR2 SVGAGI. V trimming: 2 bases; J trimming: 6 bases; junction bases outside the gene matches: 8. DNA of the CDR3: TGTGCCAGCAGTTACGAGCAGGGGGCTGGAAAGACCCAGTACTTC. Translation: CASSYEQGAGKTQYF.

At least ten counts were recorded for this clonotype. This chain connects TRBV5-1 to TRBJ2-6; D uncertain. Germline assignment: CDR1 SGHRS and CDR2 YFSETQ. Trimming stripped 4 bases from V and 2 bases from J, with 10 bases between. The CDR3 extends over 15 amino acids. This CDR3 reads CASSVPYTGANVLTF. The CDR3 bases are TGCGCCAGCAGCGTCCCCTACACTGGGGCCAACGTCCTGACTTTC.

Many counts were recorded for this clonotype. This chain uses TRBV10-3 with TRBJ2-7; 13 bases line up with TRBD2. J gave up 2 bases and V 11 bases, and 12 bases lay outside the gene matches. The CDR3 is made up of 16 amino acids. Germline V gene data show CDR1 as ENHRY and CDR2 as SYGVKD. DNA for the CDR3: TGTGCCCCCTCGACTAGCGGGAGGTTTCCCCCCTACGAGCAGTACTTC. Translating it yields CAPSTSGRFPPYEQYF.

This clonotype was seen a handful of times. V usage is TRBV7-9 and J usage is TRBJ2-1, with 8 nucleotides matching TRBD2. V dropped 5 bases and J dropped 7; count of bases not matched to a gene: 13. This CDR3 contains 16 residues. Germline loops: CDR1 SEHNR, CDR2 FQNEAQ (reference sequence). The CDR3 sequence is CASSKDRTSLGNEQFF. The CDR3 DNA reads as TGTGCCAGCAGCAAAGACCGGACTAGCCTCGGGAATGAGCAGTTCTTC. Full variable domain (missing parts from reference TRBV7-9 and TRBJ2-1): DTGVSQNPRHKITKRGQNVTFRCDPISEHNRLYWYRQTLGQGPEFLTYFQNEAQLEKSRLLSDRFSAERPKGSFSTLEIQRTEQGDSAMYLCASSKDRTSLGNEQFFGPGTRLTVL.

The chain uses TRBV5-1 and TRBJ2-3; a possible D gene is TRBD2 (5 bases). V lost 0 bases, J lost 2 bases, and 10 bases lay in between. CDR3 length: 15 amino acids. Germline V CDR1 and CDR2: SGHRS, YFSETQ. The chain's CDR3 is CASSLGSGFTDTQYF. The CDR3 nucleotides read TGCGCCAGCAGCTTGGGAAGCGGCTTCACAGATACGCAGTATTTT.

This clonotype showed up many times. The chain is built from TRBV5-1 and TRBJ1-2; D is perhaps TRBD1 (5 bases). The CDR3 sequence is 12 residues long. Germline lookup yields CDR1 SGHRS and CDR2 YFSETQ. The ends were cut back, 2 bases at V and 7 bases at J, with 9 bases in the middle. The CDR3 bases are TGCGCCAGCAGCTTTACGGGGGGTGGCTACACCTTC. This translates into CASSFTGGGYTF.

The rearrangement joins TRBV20-1 to TRBJ2-7; maybe TRBD1 (5 bases). Germline V gene lookup returns CDR1 DFQATT and CDR2 SNEGSKA (reference sequence). V lost 0 bases and J lost 6, with 15 bases in between. This CDR3 is built from 14 residues. CDR3 residues: CSARDAGFGAEQYF. DNA for the CDR3: TGCAGTGCTAGAGACGCCGGATTTGGGGCCGAGCAGTACTTC.

The chain joins TRBV5-1 to TRBJ1-2; weak D call: TRBD1 (6 bases). The CDR3 totals 14 residues. V was cut by 0 bases and J by 8 bases, with 14 bases left in between. Germline V lookup: CDR1 SGHRS, CDR2 YFSETQ. CDR3 amino acids: CASSLDPGATGYTF. The CDR3 region has the DNA TGCGCCAGCAGCTTGGATCCGGGGGCGACGGGCTACACCTTC.

Ten or more counts support this clonotype. The chain carries TRBV6-2 or TRBV6-3 and TRBJ2-7; D may match TRBD1 or TRBD2 (5 bases each). With 7 bases removed from V and 1 base from J, the gap between germline ends came to 17 bases. CDR3 length: 15 amino acids. From germline, CDR1 is MNHEY and CDR2 SVGEGT. The CDR3 sequence: CASTRTVGESYEQYF. DNA for the CDR3: TGTGCCAGCACCAGAACCGTGGGGGAGTCCTACGAGCAGTACTTC.

The rearrangement joins TRBV20-1 to TRBJ1-1; D gene unclear. Germline CDR1 DFQATT, CDR2 SNEGSKA (reference sequence). There are 13 residues in the CDR3. Trimming took 1 base from V and 1 from J, leaving 7 bases between them. The CDR3 region has the DNA TGCAGTGCTAGAGTGGATGGGAACACTGAAGCTTTCTTT. Protein product: CSARVDGNTEAFF.

This clonotype was detected only a few times. This chain uses TRBV4-2 with TRBJ1-1; tentative D call: TRBD1 (6 bases). Germline V gives CDR1 LGHNA, CDR2 YNFKEQ. The CDR3 is made up of 14 amino acids. The V and J ends lost 1 base and 5 bases respectively, with 11 bases between them. CDR3 DNA: TGTGCCAGCAGCCAAGGGGGGCGTGGGACTGAAGCTTTCTTT. Protein: CASSQGGRGTEAFF.

This clonotype showed up just a few times. V usage is TRBV6-2 or TRBV6-3 and J usage is TRBJ1-1; 10 positions match TRBD1. Trimming cost V 2 bases and J 5 bases; bases outside gene matches: 2. CDR3 size: 14 residues. The germline gives CDR1 MNHEY, CDR2 SVGEGT. CDR3 residues: CASSYGDRGTEAFF. DNA of the CDR3: TGTGCCAGCAGTTACGGGGACAGGGGAACTGAAGCTTTCTTT.

There are many counts of this clonotype. The rearrangement joins TRBV20-1 to TRBJ1-2, with D hard to call. The CDR3 covers 11 residues. Germline CDR1 is DFQATT and CDR2 is SNEGSKA (reference sequence). Deletions cut 3 bases from V and 5 bases from J, with 7 bases between. This CDR3 is CSARRSYGYTF. The CDR3 DNA follows: TGCAGTGCTAGGCGATCTTATGGCTACACCTTC.

This clonotype was found many times. The chain links TRBV11-2 to TRBJ2-7; 8 nucleotides agree with TRBD2. There are 15 residues in the CDR3. Trimming removed 1 base from V and 2 bases from J; junction bases left unmatched: 4. Germline V lookup: CDR1 SGHAT, CDR2 FQNNGV. The CDR3 here is CASSLGVSGTYEQYF. The CDR3 nucleotides read TGTGCCAGCAGCTTAGGGGTTAGCGGGACCTACGAGCAGTACTTC.

This clonotype was picked up many times. V and J are TRBV18 and TRBJ2-3; 7 bases map to TRBD2. CDR1 and CDR2 from the germline V gene are KGHSH and LQKENI. The CDR3 totals 16 residues. The ends lost 1 base at V and 3 bases at J; junction bases unmatched: 7. This chain's CDR3 is CASSPRGGVRTDTQYF. CDR3 nucleotide sequence: TGTGCCAGCTCACCACGTGGGGGGGTCCGAACAGATACGCAGTATTTT.

This clonotype was detected ten times or more. This sequence joins TRBV5-1 and TRBJ2-1, with 12 bases matching TRBD2. Germline assignment: CDR1 SGHRS and CDR2 YFSETQ. V shed 4 bases, J shed 4 bases, and the junction held 3 bases outside the gene matches. The CDR3 length is 15 residues. The CDR3, as DNA: TGCGCCAGCAGCCAGCTAGCGGGGGGGTACAATGAGCAGTTCTTC. It specifies CASSQLAGGYNEQFF.